The 3 T cell receptor beta chains below all came from one sample that was sequenced in a study of patients and donors after allogeneic stem cell transplantation. TCRdb re-called the RT-PCR reads through MiXCR, storing one row per CDR3 protein. The sample records 28,000 or so distinct CDR3 sequences, 6.8% being singletons. The sequencing sample was made of blood, either unsorted or a sorted T cell fraction (not recorded which). The receptors originated from a human donor who was either an allogeneic HSCT recipient or a stem cell or donor lymphocyte infusion donor (not recorded which). It is not recorded whose cells these are; they may come from a transplant donor.

Many counts were recorded for this clonotype. The chain uses TRBV6-5 and TRBJ2-2; 9 nucleotides match TRBD1. This CDR3 has 15 amino acids. Germline V lookup: CDR1 MNHEY, CDR2 SVGAGI. After removal of 4 bases from V and 1 base from J, the junction contained 1 base not matched to a gene. The CDR3 sequence is CASSLGQGNTGELFF. The CDR3 region has the DNA TGTGCCAGCAGTTTGGGACAGGGGAACACCGGGGAGCTGTTTTTT.

This clonotype was seen many times. The chain combines TRBV10-2 with TRBJ1-2; 9 bases map to TRBD1. Losses at the gene ends were 6 bases for V and 4 bases for J; bases not matched to a gene: 9. This CDR3 is built from 15 residues. From germline, CDR1 is WSHSY and CDR2 SAAADI. Here the CDR3 DNA reads TGCGCCAGCAGCCCACAGGGGGCGCTGGGCTATGGCTACACCTTC. Protein product: CASSPQGALGYGYTF.

This clonotype was detected ten times or more. The chain couples TRBV6-5 to TRBJ1-1, with D hard to call. The CDR3 is 13 residues long. Trimming left V 0 bases short and J 7 bases short, with 9 bases between. Germline values: CDR1 MNHEY, CDR2 SVGAGI. The CDR3 is CASSYSGIHEAFF. CDR3 in DNA: TGTGCCAGCAGTTACTCGGGCATTCATGAAGCTTTCTTT.